This T cell receptor beta chain is from a study of technical replicates of blood from several donors. The trim removed 4 bases at V and 5 bases at J, leaving 8 bases unmatched. This CDR3 has 17 residues. Germline CDR1 and CDR2: SGHRS and YFSETQ. Clones were read by immunoSEQ multiplex PCR, and TCRdb kept only the in-frame ones, dropping some. The sample holds roughly 100,000 clones; approximately 95% are singletons and the top ten take under 0.35%. The clonotype originates from a human donor in good health. Sequenced input: T cells isolated from PBMCs. This chain connects TRBV5-1 to TRBJ2-2; 13 bases fit TRBD2. The CDR3 spells CASSPLGLAGYTGELFF. CDR3 in DNA: TGCGCCAGCAGCCCATTGGGACTAGCGGGATATACCGGGGAGCTGTTTTTT.